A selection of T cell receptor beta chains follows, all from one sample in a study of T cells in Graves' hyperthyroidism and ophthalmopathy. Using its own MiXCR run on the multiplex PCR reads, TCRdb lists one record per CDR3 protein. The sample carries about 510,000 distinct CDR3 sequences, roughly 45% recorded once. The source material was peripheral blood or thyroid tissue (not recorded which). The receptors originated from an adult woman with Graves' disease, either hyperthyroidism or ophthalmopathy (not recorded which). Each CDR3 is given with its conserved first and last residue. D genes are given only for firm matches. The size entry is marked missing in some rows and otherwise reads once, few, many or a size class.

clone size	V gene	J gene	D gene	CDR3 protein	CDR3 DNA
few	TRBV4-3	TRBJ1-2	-	CASSQGLAGVDGYTF	TGCGCCAGCAGCCAAGGTTTGGCAGGGGTCGATGGCTACACCTTC
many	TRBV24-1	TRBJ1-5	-	CATSDPRQDNQPQHF	TGTGCCACCAGTGATCCCAGACAGGATAATCAGCCCCAGCATTTT
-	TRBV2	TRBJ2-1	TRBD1	CASSEVTGGNYEQFF	TGTGCCAGCAGTGAAGTGACAGGGGGCAACTATGAGCAGTTCTTC
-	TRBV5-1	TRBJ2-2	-	CASRTEGELFF	TGCGCCAGCCGCACGGAAGGGGAGCTGTTTTTT
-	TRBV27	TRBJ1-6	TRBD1	CASSIPGGSPLHF	TGTGCCAGCAGTATTCCAGGGGGTTCACCCCTCCACTTT
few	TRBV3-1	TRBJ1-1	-	CASSQVRGVTEAFF	TGTGCCAGCAGCCAAGTTCGGGGGGTCACTGAAGCTTTCTTT
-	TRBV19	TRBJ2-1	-	CASRKFNEQFF	TGTGCCAGTAGGAAGTTCAATGAGCAGTTCTTC
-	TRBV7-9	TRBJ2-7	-	CASSLFLEYEQYF	TGCGCCAGCAGCCTTTTTCTCGAATACGAGCAGTACTTC
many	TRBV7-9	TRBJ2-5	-	CASSQTLRAGGGLQETQYF	TGTGCCAGCAGCCAAACGCTCCGAGCCGGCGGAGGCCTCCAAGAGACCCAGTACTTC
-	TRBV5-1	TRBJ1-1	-	CASSVGWVGGTEAFF	TGCGCCAGCAGTGTAGGTTGGGTAGGAGGCACTGAAGCTTTCTTT
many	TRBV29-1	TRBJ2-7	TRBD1	CSVPAVTGQGAYEQYF	TGCAGCGTCCCCGCCGTTACAGGACAGGGGGCTTACGAGCAGTACTTC
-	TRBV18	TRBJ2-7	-	CASSPMVPGRQTYEQYF	TGTGCCAGCTCACCCATGGTGCCGGGACGCCAGACCTACGAGCAGTACTTC
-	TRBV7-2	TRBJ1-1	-	CASSLRGAGTEAFF	TGTGCCAGCAGCTTACGGGGGGCTGGTACTGAAGCTTTCTTT
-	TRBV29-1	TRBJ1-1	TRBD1	CSAGGQGATEAFF	TGCAGCGCCGGGGGGCAGGGGGCCACTGAAGCTTTCTTT
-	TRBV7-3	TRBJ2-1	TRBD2	CASSGSGGSGNEQFF	TGTGCCAGCAGCGGCTCGGGCGGGAGTGGCAATGAGCAGTTCTTC
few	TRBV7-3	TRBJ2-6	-	CASSQGGGANVLTF	TGTGCCAGCAGCCAGGGAGGTGGGGCCAACGTCCTGACTTTC
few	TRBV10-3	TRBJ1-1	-	CASSLPQGMGTEAFF	TGTGCCAGCAGTTTACCCCAGGGAATGGGCACTGAAGCTTTCTTT
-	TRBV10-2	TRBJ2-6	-	CASSGHPGSGANVLTF	TGCGCCAGCAGTGGTCACCCGGGCTCTGGGGCCAACGTCCTGACTTTC
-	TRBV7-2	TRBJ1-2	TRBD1	CACSVGTDGYTF	TGTGCCTGCAGCGTAGGGACAGATGGCTACACCTTC
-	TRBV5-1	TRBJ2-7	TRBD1	CASSFLRDRGDEQYF	TGCGCCAGCAGTTTCCTTCGGGACAGGGGAGACGAGCAGTACTTC
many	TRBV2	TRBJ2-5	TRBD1	CASTQTRQGQETQYF	TGTGCCAGCACCCAAACGAGACAGGGCCAAGAGACCCAGTACTTC
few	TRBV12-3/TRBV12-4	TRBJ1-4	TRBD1	CASSQDLGQRMFF	TGTGCCAGCAGCCAAGATTTGGGACAGAGGATGTTTTTT
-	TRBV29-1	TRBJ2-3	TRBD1	CSLSGTASTDTQYF	TGCAGCCTTTCCGGGACAGCAAGCACAGATACGCAGTATTTT
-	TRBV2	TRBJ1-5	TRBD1	CASRGGDRAYQPQHF	TGTGCCAGCAGGGGAGGGGACAGGGCCTATCAGCCCCAGCATTTT
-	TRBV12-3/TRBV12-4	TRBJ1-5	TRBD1	CASSQGGQGQPQHF	TGTGCCAGCAGCCAGGGGGGACAGGGTCAGCCCCAGCATTTT
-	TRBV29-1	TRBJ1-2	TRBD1	CSVEGTGTYTF	TGCAGCGTTGAGGGGACAGGGACTTACACCTTC